This TCR beta chain was captured by sequencing in a study of PD-1 blockade in classical Hodgkin lymphoma. Study-wide findings and caveats: Whereas CD4+ TCR diversity had risen significantly by C4D1, CD8+ TCR diversity had not. Patients excluded were those beginning nivolumab under 1 year after ASCT.

This clone was detected only once. Antigen unknown. Every patient relapsed after autologous stem cell transplantation, and brentuximab vedotin exposure varied. Assay used: immunoSEQ multiplex PCR; TCRdb lists only in-frame clones, some missing. The repertoire includes fewer than 75,000 clones, 85% to 90% of them detected once, and less than 6.5% sits in the top ten. V shed 5 bases, J shed 6 bases, and the junction held 5 bases outside the gene matches. Germline CDR1 is MNHEY and CDR2 is SMNVEV (reference sequence). The CDR3 has 16 amino acids. The specimen comprised peripheral blood mononuclear cells (PBMCs), sampled before the second cycle of nivolumab. The clonotype comes from a human donor with classical Hodgkin lymphoma. This chain joins TRBV27 and TRBJ1-6; 12 bases line up with TRBD1. The CDR3 protein is CASSPGTGGRNSPLHF. CDR3 bases: TGTGCCAGCAGTCCCGGGACAGGGGGCCGTAATTCACCCCTCCACTTT.